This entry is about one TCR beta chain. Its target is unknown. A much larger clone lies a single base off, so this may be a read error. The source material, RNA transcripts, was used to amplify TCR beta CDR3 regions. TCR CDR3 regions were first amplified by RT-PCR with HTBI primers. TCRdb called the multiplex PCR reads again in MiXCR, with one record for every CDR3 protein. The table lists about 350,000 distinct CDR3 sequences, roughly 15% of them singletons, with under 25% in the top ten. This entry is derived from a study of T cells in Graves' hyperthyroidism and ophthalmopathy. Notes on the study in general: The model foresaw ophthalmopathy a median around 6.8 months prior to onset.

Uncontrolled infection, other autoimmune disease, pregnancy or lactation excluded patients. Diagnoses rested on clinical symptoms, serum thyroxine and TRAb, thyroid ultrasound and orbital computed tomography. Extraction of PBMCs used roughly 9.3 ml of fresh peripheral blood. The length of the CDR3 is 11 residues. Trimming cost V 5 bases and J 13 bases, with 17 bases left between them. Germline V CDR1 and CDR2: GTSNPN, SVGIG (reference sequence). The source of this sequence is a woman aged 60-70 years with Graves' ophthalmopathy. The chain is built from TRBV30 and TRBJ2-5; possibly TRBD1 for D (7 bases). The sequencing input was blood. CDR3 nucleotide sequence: TGTGCCTGGGGAGGGGACAGTCGAAGGTACTTC. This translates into CAWGGDSRRYF.